The 25 T cell receptor beta chains below come from one sample, sequenced in a study of OX40 agonist ivuxolimab in advanced cancers. Profiling relied on immunoSEQ multiplex PCR, and the TCRdb table lists in-frame clones only, not all of them. The table shows some 46,000 clones, with about 80% occurring only once. The sequences come from CD4+ or CD8+ T cells sorted from blood, collected in a trial of the OX40 agonist ivuxolimab. The receptors were sampled from an adult with an advanced solid tumor such as melanoma, head and neck, liver or kidney cancer.

V and J are TRBV6-6 and TRBJ2-2; 8 bases align to TRBD2. The V and J ends lost 6 bases and 6 bases, in that order; junction bases with no gene match: 6. The CDR3 length is 14 residues. Germline CDR1 MNHNY, CDR2 SVGAGI (reference sequence). The chain's CDR3 is CASSPGTRSGELFF. CDR3 DNA sequence: TGTGCCAGCAGCCCCGGGACTAGATCCGGGGAGCTGTTTTTT.

The CDR3 region is CASSLTLHMNTEAFF. In DNA, the CDR3 is TGTGCCAGCAGCTTAACTTTACACATGAACACTGAAGCTTTCTTT. The chain uses TRBV7-4 and TRBJ1-1; unclear D gene. Trimming left V 2 bases short and J 0 bases short, with 10 bases between. The CDR3 consists of 15 residues. Germline assignment: CDR1 SGHVT and CDR2 SQSDAQ.

The rearrangement joins TRBV7-2 to TRBJ2-5; D is perhaps TRBD1 (5 bases). Trimming cost V 2 bases and J 5 bases, with 9 bases left between them. Germline CDR1 is SGHTA and CDR2 is FQGNSA. This CDR3 spans 13 amino acids. CDR3 amino acids: CASSLSGQETQYF. The CDR3 nucleotides are TGTGCCAGCAGCTTATCAGGGCAGGAGACCCAGTACTTC.

V gene TRBV11-2 combines with J gene TRBJ2-1; a weak D match, TRBD1 (5 bases). Deletions cut 7 bases from V and 2 bases from J, with 21 bases between. This CDR3 contains 17 residues. In germline, CDR1 is SGHAT, CDR2 FQNNGV. CDR3 sequence (DNA): TGTGCCAGCACCCAGCTTAGTTTTGCAGGGCCCTACAATGAGCAGTTCTTC. It yields the protein CASTQLSFAGPYNEQFF.

This clone appeared a few times. The chain joins TRBV19 to TRBJ1-6, with TRBD1 as a possible D gene (6 bases). The CDR3 totals 15 residues. V lost 4 bases to trimming and J lost 9 bases, with 16 bases between them. Germline V gene data show CDR1 as LNHDA and CDR2 as SQIVND (reference sequence). The CDR3: CASSSPLQGGSPLHF. The CDR3 nucleotides read TGTGCCAGTAGTAGCCCGTTACAAGGGGGTTCACCCCTCCACTTT. The full variable domain, in which reference TRBV19 and TRBJ1-6 provide the parts outside the CDR3, is DGGITQSPKYLFRKEGQNVTLSCEQNLNHDAMYWYRQDPGQGLRLIYYSQIVNDFQKGDIAEGYSVSREKKESFPLTVTSAQKNPTAFYLCASSSPLQGGSPLHFGNGTRLTVT.

This chain uses TRBV6-1 with TRBJ2-7; weak D call: TRBD1 (6 bases). The germline V gene has CDR1 MNHNS and CDR2 SASEGT. This CDR3 region has 15 residues. Trimming shortened V by 4 bases and J by 0 bases, and 13 bases separated the two germline ends. The CDR3 reads CASSVETGLSYEQYF. The CDR3 bases are TGTGCCAGCAGTGTCGAGACAGGCCTCTCCTACGAGCAGTACTTC.

V and J are TRBV7-9 and TRBJ1-2; D is undetermined. Trimming cost V 9 bases and J 1 base, with 9 bases left between them. This CDR3 comprises 12 residues. Germline V gene lookup returns CDR1 SEHNR and CDR2 FQNEAQ (reference sequence). CDR3 DNA sequence: TGTGCCAGTTCGACTTATAACTATGGCTACACCTTC. Translation: CASSTYNYGYTF.

The V and J genes are TRBV7-9 and TRBJ2-7; D is undetermined. Looked up from germline, CDR1 is SEHNR and CDR2 is FQNEAQ (reference sequence). V lost 7 bases, J lost 3 bases, and 16 bases lay in between. The length of the CDR3 is 14 residues. Here the CDR3 reads CASTLSGVDYEQYF. The CDR3 DNA reads TGTGCCAGCACCCTCAGTGGAGTCGACTACGAGCAGTACTTC.

The rearrangement joins TRBV28 to TRBJ1-1; TRBD1 matches at 10 bases. Germline-derived CDR1 and CDR2 are MDHEN and SYDVKM. The CDR3 has 16 residues. After removal of 5 bases from V and 3 bases from J, the junction contained 9 bases not matched to a gene. The CDR3 spells CASSLRQGAGDTEAFF. CDR3 bases: TGTGCCAGCAGTCTCCGACAGGGGGCCGGGGACACTGAAGCTTTCTTT.

The chain is built from TRBV6-1 and TRBJ2-1, with 9 bases identical to TRBD2. This CDR3 has 15 residues. V trimming: 7 bases; J trimming: 9 bases; junction bases outside the gene matches: 13. Germline V CDR1 and CDR2: MNHNS, SASEGT. The CDR3 loop reads CASKSATSGTPEQFF. The CDR3 nucleotides read TGTGCCAGCAAGTCGGCGACTAGCGGCACCCCTGAGCAGTTCTTC.

This clone came up once. The chain combines TRBV6-5 with TRBJ2-3; D gene unclear. Trimming took 6 bases from V and 6 from J, leaving 7 bases between them. CDR1 and CDR2 from the germline V gene are MNHEY and SVGAGI. CDR3 length equals 11 residues. CDR3 sequence (DNA): TGTGCCAGCAGCTGGACGGATACGCAGTATTTT. Translation: CASSWTDTQYF.

The rearrangement uses TRBV2 and TRBJ2-5; maybe TRBD2 (5 bases). The V gene lost 6 bases and the J gene lost 4 bases, with 24 bases spanning the gap. Looked up from germline, CDR1 is SNHLY and CDR2 is FYNNEI. The CDR3 covers 17 residues. CDR3 bases: TGTGCCAGCAGAAGTATCGATCGAGGGAGAATTGGAGAGACCCAGTACTTC. Its protein product is CASRSIDRGRIGETQYF.

The chain combines TRBV2 with TRBJ1-1, with D unresolved. CDR1 and CDR2 (germline): SNHLY, FYNNEI. Trimming left V 6 bases short and J 0 bases short, with 17 bases between. The CDR3 has 16 residues. CDR3 amino acids: CASRRTPAIMNTEAFF. DNA of the CDR3: TGTGCCAGCAGGAGGACCCCTGCCATTATGAACACTGAAGCTTTCTTT.

This chain links TRBV5-1 with TRBJ1-1; 9 positions match TRBD1. The V gene's germline CDR1 is SGHRS and CDR2 YFSETQ. Losses at the gene ends were 4 bases for V and 3 bases for J; bases not matched to a gene: 10. The CDR3 totals 16 residues. The CDR3 is CASSQGDRAGDTEAFF. Written as DNA, the CDR3 is TGCGCCAGCAGCCAAGGGGACAGGGCCGGGGACACTGAAGCTTTCTTT.

CDR3 nucleotides: TGTGCCAGCAGCCCACTTAGGGGACAGAGCTCCTATAATTCACCCCTCCACTTT. Its translation: CASSPLRGQSSYNSPLHF. The gene calls are TRBV11-2 and TRBJ1-6, with TRBD1 matching 7 bases. Germline CDR1 is SGHAT and CDR2 is FQNNGV. V gave up 5 bases and J gave up 0 bases; unmatched junction bases: 10. This CDR3 is 18 amino acids long.

The chain has TRBV21-1 and TRBJ1-5. TRBV21-1 is reported as a pseudogene. CDR3 length: 15 residues. In DNA, the CDR3 is TGTGCCAGCAGCAACCCTGGGGACAGCAATCAGCCCCAGCATTTT. Translating gives CASSNPGDSNQPQHF.

This chain links TRBV9 with TRBJ2-2, with a weak D call TRBD2 (6 bases). The CDR3 contains 17 residues. The germline V and J ends were trimmed by 3 bases and 1 base, with 16 bases remaining between them. Germline loops: CDR1 SGDLS, CDR2 YYNGEE. The CDR3 region has the DNA TGTGCCAGCAGCGCCCCTAGAGGGCGGGGGAACACCGGGGAGCTGTTTTTT. It is translated as CASSAPRGRGNTGELFF.

The chain links TRBV7-2 to TRBJ1-2, with TRBD1 matching over 7 bases. This CDR3 region has 15 residues. Trimming at V came to 5 bases and at J to 2 bases, leaving 8 bases not matched to a gene. CDR1 is SGHTA and CDR2 is FQGNSA in the germline V gene. CDR3 in amino acids: CASSPGRDRNYGYTF. In nucleotides, the CDR3 is TGTGCCAGCAGCCCCGGTCGGGACAGAAACTATGGCTACACCTTC.

This rearrangement joins TRBV6-5 to TRBJ1-1; no clear D gene. CDR1 is MNHEY, CDR2 SVGAGI, per germline. This CDR3 contains 15 residues. Trimming removed 2 bases from V and 0 bases from J, with 10 bases in between. Written as DNA, the CDR3 is TGTGCCAGCAGTTACGCGGGTAATATGAACACTGAAGCTTTCTTT. This codes for CASSYAGNMNTEAFF.

This rearrangement joins TRBV10-3 to TRBJ1-1, with 9 bases that match TRBD1. The germline V gene encodes CDR1 ENHRY and CDR2 SYGVKD. The CDR3 consists of 15 residues. V shed 3 bases, J shed 3 bases, and the junction held 5 bases outside the gene matches. The CDR3 spells CAISEKGQGDTEAFF. For the CDR3, the DNA is TGTGCCATCAGTGAAAAGGGACAGGGTGACACTGAAGCTTTCTTT.

This clone was counted between two and nine times. V is TRBV6-5 and J is TRBJ2-5, with a possible D match to TRBD2 (5 bases). The CDR3 loop spans 13 amino acids. Trimming pared 5 bases from V and 4 bases from J, leaving 11 bases between. CDR1 and CDR2 from the germline V gene are MNHEY and SVGAGI. DNA of the CDR3: TGTGCCAGCAGTGCAACTAGAGGAGAGACCCAGTACTTC. It encodes CASSATRGETQYF.

This clone was seen a handful of times. The chain combines TRBV5-1 with TRBJ1-6, with a weak D call TRBD1 (5 bases). V lost 3 bases to trimming and J lost 7 bases, with 14 bases between them. In germline, CDR1 is SGHRS, CDR2 YFSETQ. The CDR3 length is 15 residues. CDR3 sequence reads: CASSSTGPPNSPLHF. In nucleotides, the CDR3 is TGCGCCAGCAGCTCCACGGGACCGCCGAATTCACCCCTCCACTTT.

V is TRBV18 and J is TRBJ1-2; D perhaps matches TRBD1 (5 bases). Germline V gene lookup returns CDR1 KGHSH and CDR2 LQKENI. The CDR3 sequence is 13 residues long. Trimming took off 2 bases at V and 7 bases at J, with 11 bases between the two ends. Here the CDR3 reads CASSPTGDGGYTF. CDR3 nucleotides: TGTGCCAGCTCACCAACGGGGGACGGTGGCTACACCTTC.

By sample fraction, this clone is medium-sized. The rearrangement joins TRBV7-2 to TRBJ1-5, with TRBD1 identical over 7 bases. The CDR3 sequence is 15 residues long. Unmatched junction bases numbered 6, after V lost 2 bases and J lost 5 bases. CDR1 and CDR2 (germline): SGHTA, FQGNSA. CDR3 sequence reads: CASSLQGVIDQPQHF. The CDR3 DNA reads as TGTGCCAGCAGCTTACAGGGGGTAATCGATCAGCCCCAGCATTTT.

The chain carries TRBV5-1 and TRBJ2-5; TRBD1 aligns across 9 bases. Trimming cost V 4 bases and J 5 bases; bases outside gene matches: 12. This CDR3 region has 16 residues. Germline CDR1 SGHRS, CDR2 YFSETQ. The CDR3 DNA reads TGCGCCAGCAGCCTGTCTCCGGGACAGGGAAGGGAGACCCAGTACTTC. Translated, it gives CASSLSPGQGRETQYF.